These 22 T cell receptor beta chains were sequenced from one sample in a study of CD8+CD57+ T cells in acquired aplastic anemia. The template for TCR beta VDJ and CDR3 sequence profiling was genomic DNA. TCRdb itself ran the reads through MiXCR, one entry per CDR3 protein. The table lists under 200,000 distinct CDR3 sequences, around 45% of them singletons. The sequenced sample was sorted CD4+, CD8+, or CD8+CD57+ T cells (not recorded which) from PBMCs. The receptors were sampled from a human donor in good health.

The chain recombines TRBV29-1 with TRBJ2-5; D perhaps matches TRBD1 (6 bases). The germline V gene encodes CDR1 SQVTM and CDR2 ANQGSEA. Trimming pared 8 bases from V and 1 base from J, leaving 11 bases between. The CDR3 contains 12 residues. The CDR3 DNA is TGCAGCTCACGGACAGCCCAAGAGACCCAGTACTTC. Translation gives CSSRTAQETQYF.

This clonotype was counted ten times or more. J is TRBJ2-7 and V is TRBV7-9; 7 bases line up with TRBD1. From germline, CDR1 is SEHNR and CDR2 FQNEAQ (reference sequence). After removal of 2 bases from V and 3 bases from J, the junction contained 4 bases not matched to a gene. The CDR3 has 14 amino acids. CDR3 DNA sequence: TGTGCCAGCAGCTTAACAGGGGTGAACTACGAGCAGTACTTC. It translates to CASSLTGVNYEQYF. Full variable domain (remainder filled in from reference TRBV7-9 and TRBJ2-7): DTGVSQNPRHKITKRGQNVTFRCDPISEHNRLYWYRQTLGQGPEFLTYFQNEAQLEKSRLLSDRFSAERPKGSFSTLEIQRTEQGDSAMYLCASSLTGVNYEQYFGPGTRLTVT.

A remark on this clonotype: A single base separates this from a much larger clone, so it may be a read error. The chain joins TRBV6-1 to TRBJ1-5; possible D gene TRBD1, 5 bases. CDR3 length: 14 residues. Germline assignment: CDR1 MNHNS and CDR2 SASEGT. The CDR3: CSSREGSGGSPQHF. CDR3 nucleotides: TGTTCCAGCAGGGAGGGGTCGGGGGGTTCGCCCCAGCATTTT.

This clonotype was observed at least ten times. The V call is TRBV7-2, the J call TRBJ2-1; D tentatively fits TRBD1 or TRBD2 (5 bases each). The V gene lost 5 bases and the J gene lost 2 bases, with 13 bases spanning the gap. From germline, CDR1 is SGHTA and CDR2 FQGNSA. The CDR3 extends over 15 amino acids. The CDR3 DNA follows: TGTGCCAGCAGCGTGGGTCTGGGGGCCTACAATGAGCAGTTCTTC. This gives the protein CASSVGLGAYNEQFF.

V usage is TRBV2 and J usage is TRBJ1-1, with 8 bases that match TRBD1. The germline CDR1 and CDR2 sequences are SNHLY and FYNNEI. Trimming at V came to 7 bases and at J to 1 base, leaving 2 bases not matched to a gene. The length of the CDR3 is 13 residues. Here the CDR3 DNA reads TGTGCCAGCAAAGGGACAGGGAACACTGAAGCTTTCTTT. Translation: CASKGTGNTEAFF.

The CDR3 DNA reads as TGCGCCAGCAGTAAATCTAGTGCACTCTTCTCCTACAATGAGCAGTTCTTC. It is translated as CASSKSSALFSYNEQFF. The chain has TRBV10-2 and TRBJ2-1; D remains unclear. With 5 bases removed from V and 0 bases from J, the gap between germline ends came to 17 bases. The CDR3 spans 17 residues. CDR1 is WSHSY, CDR2 SAAADI, per germline.

This rearrangement joins TRBV3-1 to TRBJ1-2; the match to TRBD1 covers 7 bases. This CDR3 has 15 residues. Per the germline V gene, CDR1 is LGHDT and CDR2 is YNNKEL (reference sequence). The V segment lost 0 bases and the J segment 4 bases; nucleotides outside the gene matches: 5. The CDR3 loop is CASSQDLGTVYGYTF. Here the CDR3 DNA reads TGTGCCAGCAGCCAAGATCTCGGGACAGTCTATGGCTACACCTTC. The full variable domain, its missing parts supplied by reference TRBV3-1 and TRBJ1-2, is DTAVSQTPKYLVTQMGNDKSIKCEQNLGHDTMYWYKQDSKKFLKIMFSYNNKELIINETVPNRFSPKSPDKAHLNLHINSLELGDSAVYFCASSQDLGTVYGYTFGSGTRLTVV.

The chain couples TRBV20-1 to TRBJ2-2, with a tentative D call TRBD1 (5 bases). CDR3 length: 15 amino acids. The germline V gene encodes CDR1 DFQATT and CDR2 SNEGSKA (reference sequence). V lost 0 bases and J lost 1, with 9 bases in between. The CDR3 DNA sequence: TGCAGTGCTAGAGATCCAGGGCTGAACACCGGGGAGCTGTTTTTT. It yields the protein CSARDPGLNTGELFF.

About this clonotype itself: This clone may be a read error of a much larger clone one base away. The chain joins TRBV7-2 to TRBJ1-3; possible D gene TRBD1, 6 bases. This CDR3 spans 13 amino acids. The germline V gene encodes CDR1 SGHTA and CDR2 FQGNSA. V was pared by 1 base and J by 7 bases, with 8 bases between. The CDR3 coding sequence is TGTGCCAGCAGCTTAGACGGGGGCAACACCATATATTTT. Its translation: CASSLDGGNTIYF.

A word on this clonotype: A clone one base away is much larger, so this may be a read error. The chain combines TRBV5-1 with TRBJ2-1; D gene ambiguous. Between the trimmed V and J ends, which lost 0 bases and 8 bases, there was a span of 12 bases. CDR1 and CDR2 (germline): SGHRS, YFSETQ. The CDR3 contains 14 residues. The CDR3 sequence: CASSLEGSLDEQFF. Written as DNA, the CDR3 is TGCGCCAGCAGCTTGGAGGGAAGCTTGGATGAGCAGTTCTTC.

The chain employs TRBV2 and TRBJ2-3; TRBD2 aligns across 13 bases. The V gene end was trimmed by 5 bases and the J gene end by 3 bases; junction bases not matched to a gene: 2. Germline V gene sequence: CDR1 SNHLY, CDR2 FYNNEI. This CDR3 has 15 amino acids. The CDR3 region is CASSTGLAGTDTQYF. The CDR3 nucleotides are TGTGCCAGCAGTACGGGACTAGCGGGGACAGATACGCAGTATTTT. Drawing the rest from reference TRBV2 and TRBJ2-3, the complete variable domain is EPEVTQTPSHQVTQMGQEVILRCVPISNHLYFYWYRQILGQKVEFLVSFYNNEISEKSEIFDDQFSVERPDGSNFTLKIRSTKLEDSAMYFCASSTGLAGTDTQYFGPGTRLTVL.

There are many counts of this clonotype. The chain combines TRBV20-1 with TRBJ2-7, with no clear D. Germline V gene sequence: CDR1 DFQATT, CDR2 SNEGSKA (reference sequence). V was cut by 8 bases and J by 2 bases, with 13 bases left in between. The length of the CDR3 is 12 residues. CDR3 DNA: TGCAGTTACTCCGGGCCCACCTACGAGCAGTACTTC. Its protein product is CSYSGPTYEQYF.

This clonotype was recorded many times. This rearrangement joins TRBV19 to TRBJ2-7; 7 bases are a match to TRBD1. The J segment lost 2 bases and the V segment lost 6 bases, leaving 1 base of the junction unmatched. Germline V gene lookup returns CDR1 LNHDA and CDR2 SQIVND (reference sequence). The CDR3 runs to 12 residues. The chain's CDR3 is CASRDRAYEQYF. The CDR3 coding sequence is TGTGCCAGTAGAGACAGGGCCTACGAGCAGTACTTC.

The gene calls are TRBV20-1 and TRBJ2-7, with 7 bases lining up with TRBD1. The CDR3 loop spans 13 amino acids. J was trimmed by 6 bases and V by 5 bases; bases with no gene match: 10. CDR1 is DFQATT, CDR2 SNEGSKA, per germline (reference sequence). The CDR3 DNA follows: TGCAGTGCTCTAAGGGACAGTGGGGGCGAGCAGTACTTC. Its translation is CSALRDSGGEQYF.

Of note for this clonotype: A read error may account for a junction end that differs from germline. V gene TRBV12-3 or TRBV12-4 combines with J gene TRBJ2-1, with 8 nucleotides matching TRBD2. The CDR3 spans 14 residues. This chain's CDR3 is CAGSLPGGPNEQFF. For the CDR3, the DNA is TGTGCCGGCAGTTTGCCGGGGGGGCCCAATGAGCAGTTCTTC.

The DNA for the CDR3 is TGTGCCAGCAAAATTTCGGGGTTTGGTACTGAAGCTTTCTTT. It codes for CASKISGFGTEAFF. The rearrangement links TRBV2 to TRBJ1-1; D remains ambiguous. Germline CDR1 and CDR2: SNHLY and FYNNEI. This CDR3 spans 14 amino acids. Trimming shortened V by 7 bases and J by 5 bases, and 17 bases separated the two germline ends.

About this clonotype itself: A much larger clone differs from this one at a single base, so this may be a read error. This chain uses TRBV9 with TRBJ2-3; D is unresolved. CDR3 length: 15 residues. Germline V lookup: CDR1 SGDLS, CDR2 YYNGEE. V dropped 3 bases and J dropped 1 base, with 12 bases sitting between them. In DNA form, the CDR3 reads TGTGCCAGCAGCGCAGACCTTTTTGGCACAGATACGCAGTATTTT. Translating gives CASSADLFGTDTQYF.

This clonotype was seen repeatedly, ten times or more. The chain couples TRBV11-2 to TRBJ2-5; 9 bases agree with TRBD2. V dropped 5 bases and J dropped 5; count of bases not matched to a gene: 6. The germline CDR1 and CDR2 sequences are SGHAT and FQNNGV. The CDR3 contains 14 residues. The CDR3 DNA sequence: TGTGCCAGCAGCCTCGGGACTAGCTTGGAGACCCAGTACTTC. Protein: CASSLGTSLETQYF.

On this clonotype: The junction departs from the called germline gene at one end, perhaps through a read error. This chain links TRBV15 with TRBJ1-1; TRBD1 might be the D (6 bases). The germline gives CDR1 LNHNV, CDR2 YYDKDF (reference sequence). The length of the CDR3 is 15 residues. The DNA for the CDR3 is TGTGCCACCGGCAGAGGGGGGACGGGTAACACTGAAGCTTTCTTT. Protein: CATGRGGTGNTEAFF.

The J gene is TRBJ2-1, the V gene TRBV7-8; weak D call: TRBD1 (6 bases). The ends were cut back, 6 bases at V and 3 bases at J, with 9 bases in the middle. The CDR3 spans 13 residues. Germline assignment: CDR1 SGHVS and CDR2 FQNEAQ. The CDR3 DNA is TGTGCCAGCAGTCGGACAGACTACAATGAGCAGTTCTTC. This sequence encodes CASSRTDYNEQFF. Using reference TRBV7-8 and TRBJ2-1 for the parts outside the CDR3, the full variable domain is GAGVSQSPRYKVAKRGQDVALRCDPISGHVSLFWYQQALGQGPEFLTYFQNEAQLDKSGLPSDRFFAERPEGSVSTLKIQRTQQEDSAVYLCASSRTDYNEQFFGPGTRLTVL.

This clonotype was seen only a few times. The chain links TRBV2 to TRBJ1-5, with D possibly TRBD1 on 5 matching bases. V was trimmed by 2 bases and J by 1 base, leaving 9 bases between them. The germline CDR1 and CDR2 sequences are SNHLY and FYNNEI. The CDR3 is 15 amino acids. CDR3 loop: CASSETRASNQPQHF. The CDR3 DNA follows: TGTGCCAGCAGTGAAACCAGGGCGAGCAATCAGCCCCAGCATTTT.

This chain connects TRBV19 to TRBJ2-3, with 11 nucleotides matching TRBD2. Per the germline V gene, CDR1 is LNHDA and CDR2 is SQIVND (reference sequence). The CDR3 covers 15 residues. The junction had 6 bases not matched to a gene; V was cut back by 6 bases and J by 4 bases. The CDR3 region has the DNA TGTGCCAGTAGCATAAGTAGCGGGGGGGCAGATACGCAGTATTTT. It yields the protein CASSISSGGADTQYF.